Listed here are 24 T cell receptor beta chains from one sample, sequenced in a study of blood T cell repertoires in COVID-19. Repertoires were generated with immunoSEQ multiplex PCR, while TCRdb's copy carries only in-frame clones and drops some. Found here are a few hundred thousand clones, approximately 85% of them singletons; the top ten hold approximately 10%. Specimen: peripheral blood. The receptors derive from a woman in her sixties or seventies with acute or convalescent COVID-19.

The CDR3 sequence: CASSQEGRGRVSGNTIYF. The CDR3 nucleotides read TGCGCCAGCAGCCAAGAGGGCAGGGGGCGAGTCTCTGGAAACACCATATATTTT. This chain links TRBV4-1 with TRBJ1-3; 8 positions match TRBD1. Germline V gene sequence: CDR1 MGHRA, CDR2 YSYEKL. The V and J ends lost 0 bases and 0 bases, in that order; junction bases with no gene match: 7. The CDR3 runs 18 residues.

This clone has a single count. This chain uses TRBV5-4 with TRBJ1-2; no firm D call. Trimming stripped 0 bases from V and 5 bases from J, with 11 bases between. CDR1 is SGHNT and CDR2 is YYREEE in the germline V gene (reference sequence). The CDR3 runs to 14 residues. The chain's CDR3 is CASSLVRSRYGYTF. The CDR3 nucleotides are TGTGCCAGCAGCTTGGTGCGGAGCCGGTATGGCTACACCTTC.

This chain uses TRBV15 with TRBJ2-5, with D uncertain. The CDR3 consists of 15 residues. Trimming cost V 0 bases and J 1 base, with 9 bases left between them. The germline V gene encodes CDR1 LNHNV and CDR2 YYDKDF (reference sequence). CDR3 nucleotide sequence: TGTGCCACCAGCAGAGATGCGAGGATCCAAGAGACCCAGTACTTC. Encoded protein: CATSRDARIQETQYF.

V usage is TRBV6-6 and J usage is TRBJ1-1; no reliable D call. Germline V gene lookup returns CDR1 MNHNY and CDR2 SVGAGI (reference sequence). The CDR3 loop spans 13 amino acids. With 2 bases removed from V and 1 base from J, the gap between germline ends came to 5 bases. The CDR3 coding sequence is TGTGCCAGCAGTTACCGGGGGAACACTGAAGCTTTCTTT. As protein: CASSYRGNTEAFF.

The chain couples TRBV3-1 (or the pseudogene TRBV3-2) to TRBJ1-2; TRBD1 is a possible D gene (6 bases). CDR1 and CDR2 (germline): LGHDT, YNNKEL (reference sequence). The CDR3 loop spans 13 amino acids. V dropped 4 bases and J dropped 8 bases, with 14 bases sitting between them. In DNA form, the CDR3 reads TGTGCCAGCAGCCCAACAGGGCTAGGAGGCTACACCTTC. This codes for CASSPTGLGGYTF.

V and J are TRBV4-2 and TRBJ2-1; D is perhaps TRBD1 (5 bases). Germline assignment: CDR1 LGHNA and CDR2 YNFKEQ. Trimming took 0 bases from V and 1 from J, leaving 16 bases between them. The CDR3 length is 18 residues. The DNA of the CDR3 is TGTGCCAGCAGCCAAGATCTCCTAGGGGTAGGGTCCTACAATGAGCAGTTCTTC. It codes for CASSQDLLGVGSYNEQFF.

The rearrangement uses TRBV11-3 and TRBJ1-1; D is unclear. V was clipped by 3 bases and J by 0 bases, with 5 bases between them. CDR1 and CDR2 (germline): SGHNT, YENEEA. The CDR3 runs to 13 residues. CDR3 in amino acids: CASSLHLNTEAFF. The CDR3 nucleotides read TGTGCCAGCAGCTTGCACTTGAACACTGAAGCTTTCTTT.

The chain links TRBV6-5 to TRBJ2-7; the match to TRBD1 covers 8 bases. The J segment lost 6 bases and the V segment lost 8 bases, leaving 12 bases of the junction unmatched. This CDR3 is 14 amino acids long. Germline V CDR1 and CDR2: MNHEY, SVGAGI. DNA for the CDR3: TGTGCCAGCCGACCGTCGACAGGGGTGGGCGAGCAGTACTTC. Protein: CASRPSTGVGEQYF.

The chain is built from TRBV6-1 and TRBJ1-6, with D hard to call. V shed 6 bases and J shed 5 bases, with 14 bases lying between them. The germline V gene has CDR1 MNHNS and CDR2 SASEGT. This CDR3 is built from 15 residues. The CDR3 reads CASRHYRRDNSPLHF. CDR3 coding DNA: TGTGCCAGCAGACACTACCGGCGGGATAATTCACCCCTCCACTTT.

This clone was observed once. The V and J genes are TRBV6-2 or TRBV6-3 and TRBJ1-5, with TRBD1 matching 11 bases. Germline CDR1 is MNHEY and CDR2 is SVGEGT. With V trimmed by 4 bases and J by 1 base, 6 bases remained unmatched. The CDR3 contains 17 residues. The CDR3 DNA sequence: TGTGCCAGCAGTTCCGGACAGGGGGCTGGGAGCAATCAGCCCCAGCATTTT. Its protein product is CASSSGQGAGSNQPQHF.

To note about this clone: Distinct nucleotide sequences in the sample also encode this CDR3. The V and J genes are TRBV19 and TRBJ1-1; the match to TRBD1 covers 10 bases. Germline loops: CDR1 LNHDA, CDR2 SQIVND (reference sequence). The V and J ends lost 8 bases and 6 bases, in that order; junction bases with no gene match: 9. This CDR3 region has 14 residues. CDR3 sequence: CASRRRDRGAEAFF. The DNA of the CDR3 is TGTGCCAGTCGGAGGCGGGACAGGGGAGCTGAAGCTTTCTTT.

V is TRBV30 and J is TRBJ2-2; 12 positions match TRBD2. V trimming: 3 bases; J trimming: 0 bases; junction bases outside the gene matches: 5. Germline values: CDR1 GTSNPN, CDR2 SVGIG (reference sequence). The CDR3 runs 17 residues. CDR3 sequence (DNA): TGTGCCTGGAGAAAGAGACTAGCGGGGGCGAACACCGGGGAGCTGTTTTTT. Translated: CAWRKRLAGANTGELFF.

In nucleotides, the CDR3 is TGTGCCAGCAGCAGACGGACAGGGGGTCAGCCCCAGCATTTT. Its translation is CASSRRTGGQPQHF. The chain uses TRBV5-6 and TRBJ1-5; 10 bases agree with TRBD1. CDR1 is SGHDT, CDR2 YYEEEE, per germline. The CDR3 runs 14 residues. The V segment lost 4 bases and the J segment 6 bases; nucleotides outside the gene matches: 4.

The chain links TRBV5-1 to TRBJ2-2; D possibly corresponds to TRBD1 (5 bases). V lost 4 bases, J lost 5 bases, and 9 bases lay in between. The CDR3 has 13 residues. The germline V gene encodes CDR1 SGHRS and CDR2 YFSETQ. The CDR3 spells CASSADSTGELFF. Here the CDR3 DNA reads TGCGCCAGCAGCGCCGACAGTACCGGGGAGCTGTTTTTT.

CDR3 region: CASSRQGGQPQHF. The CDR3 bases are TGTGCCAGCAGCCGACAGGGTGGCCAGCCCCAGCATTTT. The chain recombines TRBV14 with TRBJ1-5; the match to TRBD1 covers 7 bases. Germline lookup yields CDR1 SGHDN and CDR2 FVKESK. The CDR3 has 13 amino acids. V shed 4 bases and J 7 bases; nucleotides not matched to a gene: 4.

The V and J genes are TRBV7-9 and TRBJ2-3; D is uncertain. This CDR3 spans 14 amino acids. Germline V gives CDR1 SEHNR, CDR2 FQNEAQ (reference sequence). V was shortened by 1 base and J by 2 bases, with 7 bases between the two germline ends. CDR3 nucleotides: TGTGCCAGCAGCTTAGAGAGGTCCACAGATACGCAGTATTTT. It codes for CASSLERSTDTQYF.

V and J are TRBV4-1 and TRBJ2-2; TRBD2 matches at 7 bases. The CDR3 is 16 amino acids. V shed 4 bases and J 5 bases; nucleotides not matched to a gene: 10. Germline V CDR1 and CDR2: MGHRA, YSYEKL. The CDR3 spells CASSPVGEGRTGELFF. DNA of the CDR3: TGCGCCAGCAGCCCTGTCGGGGAGGGGCGGACCGGGGAGCTGTTTTTT.

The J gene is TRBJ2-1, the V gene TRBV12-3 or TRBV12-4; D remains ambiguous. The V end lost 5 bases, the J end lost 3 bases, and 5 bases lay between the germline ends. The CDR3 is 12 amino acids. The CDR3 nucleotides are TGTGCCAGCAGTATATTCTACAATGAGCAGTTCTTC. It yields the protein CASSIFYNEQFF.

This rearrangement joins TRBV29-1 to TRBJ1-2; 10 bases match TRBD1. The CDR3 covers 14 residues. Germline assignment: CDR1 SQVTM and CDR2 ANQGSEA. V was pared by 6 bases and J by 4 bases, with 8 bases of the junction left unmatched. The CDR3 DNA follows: TGCAGCGTCGCGGACAGGGGGGCTATCTATGGCTACACCTTC. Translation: CSVADRGAIYGYTF.

This CDR3 reads CASRAGTANTEAFF. CDR3 in DNA: TGTGCCAGCAGGGCCGGGACAGCGAACACTGAAGCTTTCTTT. The chain joins TRBV6-5 to TRBJ1-1, with TRBD1 matching over 7 bases. This CDR3 has 14 residues. Germline loops: CDR1 MNHEY, CDR2 SVGAGI. V shed 6 bases and J 1 base; nucleotides not matched to a gene: 5.

The DNA for the CDR3 is TGTGCCAGCAGCCAGGACAGTATTTATGGCTACACCTTC. This gives the protein CASSQDSIYGYTF. This rearrangement joins TRBV11-2 to TRBJ1-2, with a weak D call TRBD1 (6 bases). V was pared by 5 bases and J by 5 bases, with 12 bases between. Germline CDR1 SGHAT, CDR2 FQNNGV. The CDR3 length is 13 residues. Complete variable domain (other parts from reference TRBV11-2 and TRBJ1-2): EAGVAQSPRYKIIEKRQSVAFWCNPISGHATLYWYQQILGQGPKLLIQFQNNGVVDDSQLPKDRFSAERLKGVDSTLKIQPAKLEDSAVYLCASSQDSIYGYTFGSGTRLTVV.

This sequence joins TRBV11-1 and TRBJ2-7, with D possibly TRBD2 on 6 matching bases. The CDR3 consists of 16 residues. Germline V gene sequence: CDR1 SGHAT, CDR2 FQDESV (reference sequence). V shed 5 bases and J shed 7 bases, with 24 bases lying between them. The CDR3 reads CASSPRGTLHPWEQYF. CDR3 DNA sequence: TGTGCCAGCAGCCCCCGCGGGACTCTTCACCCGTGGGAGCAGTACTTC.

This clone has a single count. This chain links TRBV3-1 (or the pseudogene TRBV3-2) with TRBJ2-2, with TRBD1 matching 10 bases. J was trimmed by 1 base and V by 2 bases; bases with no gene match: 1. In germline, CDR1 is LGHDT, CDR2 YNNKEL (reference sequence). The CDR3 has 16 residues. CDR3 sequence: CASSQWDRGNTGELFF. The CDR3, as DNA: TGTGCCAGCAGCCAATGGGACAGGGGGAACACCGGGGAGCTGTTTTTT.

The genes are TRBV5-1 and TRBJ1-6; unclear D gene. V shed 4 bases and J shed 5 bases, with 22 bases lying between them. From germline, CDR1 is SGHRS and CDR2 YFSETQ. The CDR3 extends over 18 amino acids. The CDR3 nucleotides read TGCGCCAGCAGCCACCGTCCCAATGTGGGAGCGAATAATTCACCCCTCCACTTT. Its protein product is CASSHRPNVGANNSPLHF.